The clone carrying this TCR beta chain was counted at least ten times. Antigen specificity is unknown. The data derive from a study of neurological immune-mediated disorders. The CDR3 length is 15 residues. V dropped 0 bases and J dropped 2; count of bases not matched to a gene: 5. In germline, CDR1 is SGHRS, CDR2 YFSETQ. The time point: longitudinal time-point 1 (baseline). Findings and limits, study-wide: No CDR3 amino acid sequences recurred among expanded clones across subjects, suggesting private repertoires in all groups. TCR clonal expansion peaked in HTLV-1-associated myelopathy patients and was lowest in multiple sclerosis patients.

The cDNA was generated through 5'RACE incorporating 10-nucleotide random UMIs. From 15-18 subjects, over 160 million TCR-beta sequences were obtained in each sequencing run. TCRdb recomputed calls from the 5' RACE reads with MiXCR, one row per CDR3 protein. The sample holds tens of thousands of distinct CDR3 sequences; about 13% are singletons and the top ten take about 4.5%. Sequencing was performed on PBMCs. The rearrangement links TRBV5-1 to TRBJ2-7, with 7 bases aligning to TRBD2. The receptor was isolated from a female donor with HTLV-1-associated myelopathy (HAM/TSP). CDR3 amino acids: CASSLGEGRTYEQYF. The CDR3 bases are TGCGCCAGCAGCTTGGGGGAGGGTCGGACCTACGAGCAGTACTTC.